This TCR beta chain was identified during a study of blood T cell repertoires in COVID-19. About the research overall: T cells, B-cell-depleted T cells, or PBMCs provided the cDNA or gDNA that served as material.

This clone has more than one count but fewer than ten. Authors' analysis steps: For nucleated cells, counts were estimated from reference gene primer amplification. Sequencing used immunoSEQ multiplex PCR; TCRdb keeps in-frame clones, though not all of them. From that table come the V and J calls and clone size; the DNA was used to work out D and trimming. Of about 49,000 clones in the sample, over 80% were seen once. The CDR3 is made up of 14 amino acids. V shed 9 bases and J 2 bases; nucleotides not matched to a gene: 6. CDR1 is SGHTA, CDR2 FQGNSA, per germline. J is TRBJ1-3 and V is TRBV7-2, with 8 bases that match TRBD1. What was sequenced was peripheral blood. The sequence was collected from a man over 45 with acute or convalescent COVID-19. CDR3 residues: CASHGQGTGNTIYF. CDR3 sequence (DNA): TGTGCCAGTCACGGACAGGGCACTGGAAACACCATATATTTT.